This T cell receptor beta chain was captured by sequencing in a study of blood T cells in healthy people across ages (dated by TCRdb to 2013 to 2016). For the study in its entirety: Template switching captured roughly one uniquely barcoded TCR beta cDNA molecule per two T cells in model experiments. The study measured age-related changes in TCR beta repertoire diversity using deep sequencing normalized with unique cDNA molecular identifiers. Using the same blood draw, the study looked at two additional independent replicas of 1 million unique cDNA reads for two donors, one aged 18 to 30 and the other aged 80 or older. Donors were grouped into four age groups: young (average 16 years), middle-aged (39), aged (around 62) and long-lived (82). Points the paper makes about the study in general: The percentage of naive T cells measured by flow cytometry correlated strongly with observed TCR beta diversity. Because profiling used bulk unsorted PBMCs, naive and antigen-experienced compartments could not be compared conclusively. Estimates of total diversity from one million sequenced T cells were regarded as lower bounds and underestimates. Observed TCR beta diversity per million T cells fell roughly linearly with age, and a significant reduction was already apparent by age approximately 40. The long-lived group showed more naive CD4+ T cells, fewer expanded clones and increased TCR diversity than the aged group, suggesting age selection. Because donor CMV infection status was unknown, age-related changes in expanded clonotypes were potentially confounded.

The V end loses 1 base and the J end loses 4 bases, and a stretch of 10 bases separates them. The CDR3, from cysteine to phenylalanine, totals 14 residues. The retained sequence is limited to the CDR3, 42 bases, with the frame set at the first base. The germline V gene sets CDR1 to MGHRA and CDR2 to YSYEKL. The donors were roughly 40 Caucasian individuals from Russia, aged roughly 6 to 100 years, who were systemically healthy. Ten milliliters of peripheral blood were drawn from each donor into EDTA-treated Vacutainer tubes. Ficoll-Paque density-gradient centrifugation was used to isolate PBMCs, with at least 6.5 million obtained per sample. Total RNA was extracted from PBMCs with Trizol reagent, with at least 5 micrograms obtained per sample. Naive CD45RAhigh/CD27high T cell percentages were measured by flow cytometry on a PBMC aliquot from every donor. The method behind the library was 5' RACE. The sample was run on an Illumina HiSeq 2500. A second PCR of roughly 7 to 11 cycles was performed with a sample-barcoded 5' primer and a J-beta primer mix. A unique molecular identifier was introduced onto each TCR beta cDNA molecule by a template-switch 5' adaptor carrying 12 random nucleotides. Each sample yielded at least 3 million CDR3-containing paired-end reads. First-strand cDNA was synthesized from all RNA with the Mint cDNA synthesis kit, primed by a TRBC-specific oligonucleotide. Following uracil-DNA glycosylase treatment, a first 18-cycle PCR with universal primers M1SS and BC2_uni_R was performed on all cDNA. As for the original processing: For normalization, 1 million high-quality reads, each with a distinct molecular identifier, were randomly selected from each sample. Reads with shared molecular identifiers were discarded instead of being binned into consensus sequences. MiTCR, with a Q25 quality threshold and the strictest error-elimination algorithm, was used for CDR3 identification, clonotype clustering and error correction. A nonparametric unseen species model using Euler transformation provided a lower-bound estimate of total TCR beta diversity. Using fastp trimming at Q25 and MiXCR clonotype assembly, TCRdb reanalyzed the public sequencing data and kept in-frame beta chains. Records with the same CDR3 protein are collapsed into one entry carrying the most frequent genes and DNA. TCRdb, not the authors, supplied the V and J calls. This sample has 1 million or so distinct CDR3 sequences in its table, and roughly a quarter of those were observed once. The ten largest clonotypes hold approximately 0.75% of the sample.

This clonotype appeared a few times. Its antigen target is currently unknown. No per-base quality is available; no much larger clone lies one base away. These data also featured in a second study, about T cells of mothers and their children. From the second report: Donors were nine systemically healthy Caucasian individuals: three mothers and their six children. cDNA synthesis consumed the entire amount of extracted RNA, loaded at roughly 1.5 ug RNA in each 15 ul reaction. In the second PCR, sample barcodes and 2-4 random nucleotides were introduced via the M1S primer. Over 8 million TCR beta CDR3 reads were obtained for each mother, and some 3 million reads were obtained for each child. Thymic selection similarly shapes TCR recombination output in related and unrelated pairs, with minor effect from inherited differences. Normalized repertoire overlap was always slightly but never significantly higher in related than unrelated mother-child pairs. No persistent microchimeric T cell clones were detected, at a sensitivity of 80 to 100 clones per million clonotypes. The study used deep NGS to compare TCR beta repertoires of mothers and children, seeking features distinguishing related mother-child pairs from unrelated individuals. The mean age was 40 +/- 4 years for the mothers and approximately 11 +/- 4 years for the children. Libraries were sequenced on Illumina HiSeq 2000 with 100+100 nt paired-end reads after adapter ligation with NEBNext reagents. To prevent cross-contamination, the mother and child libraries were prepared a month apart and were sequenced in separate runs. For each donor, between about 500,000 and 2,000,000 distinct TCR beta clonotypes were identified. Naive TCR beta clonotypes were estimated from low-frequency clonotypes matched to each donor's FACS-determined naive share, without sorting.

The TCR was taken from a girl aged 2 to 9 in good health. The specimen sequenced was blood. The V gene is TRBV4-1 and the J gene is TRBJ1-2; the D gene is not confidently resolved. The nucleotide sequence reads TGCGCCAGCAGCCAAGTGGGCAGGATCTATGGCTACACCTTC. The resulting protein is CASSQVGRIYGYTF.